One sample yielded the 23 T cell receptor beta chains listed below, sequenced in a study of blood T cell repertoires in COVID-19. Sequenced by immunoSEQ multiplex PCR; TCRdb stores in-frame clones only, minus some. This sample yields some 300,000 clones, of which nearly 90% are seen a single time; roughly a tenth belongs to the top ten. Sequencing was done on a sample of PBMCs or T cells enriched from blood (not recorded which). These receptors originate from a woman aged 30 to 39 who had recovered from COVID-19.

The chain is built from TRBV15 and TRBJ2-1; 10 positions agree with TRBD2. Germline V lookup: CDR1 LNHNV, CDR2 YYDKDF (reference sequence). J was trimmed by 4 bases and V by 0 bases; bases with no gene match: 9. This CDR3 comprises 18 residues. CDR3 region: CATSRETFGTSEYNEQFF. The CDR3 DNA sequence: TGTGCCACCAGCAGAGAAACTTTTGGGACTAGCGAATACAATGAGCAGTTCTTC.

The V gene is TRBV7-9, the J gene TRBJ1-1, with D hard to call. Trimming stripped 5 bases from V and 10 bases from J, with 14 bases between. The CDR3 extends over 12 amino acids. Germline CDR1 SEHNR, CDR2 FQNEAQ (reference sequence). The CDR3 sequence: CASSPVWEGAFF. In DNA form, the CDR3 reads TGTGCCAGCAGCCCCGTGTGGGAGGGAGCTTTCTTT.

The chain joins TRBV3-1 (or the pseudogene TRBV3-2) to TRBJ2-7; 7 bases align to TRBD1. V shed 3 bases, J shed 7 bases, and the junction held 15 bases outside the gene matches. Germline V gives CDR1 LGHDT, CDR2 YNNKEL (reference sequence). The CDR3 loop spans 16 amino acids. CDR3 DNA sequence: TGTGCCAGCAGCCACCTCGACAGGGTCGGGGTTCAAGAGCAGTACTTC. This codes for CASSHLDRVGVQEQYF.

This chain uses TRBV9 with TRBJ1-1, with D maybe TRBD1 (6 bases). The germline V gene has CDR1 SGDLS and CDR2 YYNGEE. This CDR3 has 14 residues. Trimming stripped 4 bases from V and 1 base from J, with 11 bases between. The CDR3 loop reads CASSQQGRNTEAFF. DNA of the CDR3: TGTGCCAGCAGCCAACAGGGACGGAACACTGAAGCTTTCTTT.

This sequence joins TRBV30 and TRBJ1-2, with D unresolved. CDR1 and CDR2 from the germline V gene are GTSNPN and SVGIG (reference sequence). The CDR3 is 11 amino acids. Trimming removed 5 bases at V and 4 bases at J, with 8 bases between. The CDR3 sequence: CAWSNFYGYTF. The CDR3 coding sequence is TGTGCCTGGTCCAATTTCTATGGCTACACCTTC.

This clone was recorded only once. The V and J genes are TRBV19 and TRBJ1-5; the match to TRBD1 covers 8 bases. CDR1 is LNHDA and CDR2 is SQIVND in the germline V gene (reference sequence). The CDR3 extends over 14 amino acids. Germline trimming cut 6 bases from V and 4 bases from J; bases unmatched to any gene: 5. The CDR3 region is CASREGQDNQPQHF. The CDR3 DNA reads as TGTGCCAGTAGAGAGGGACAGGATAATCAGCCCCAGCATTTT.

The chain carries TRBV5-8 and TRBJ2-3; TRBD1 aligns across 8 bases. The CDR3 has 19 amino acids. With V trimmed by 0 bases and J by 1 base, 13 bases remained unmatched. From germline, CDR1 is SGHTS and CDR2 YDEGEE. The CDR3 nucleotides read TGTGCCAGCAGCTTGGTCCAGGGACAGGCTTTTCACGGCACAGATACGCAGTATTTT. It translates to CASSLVQGQAFHGTDTQYF.

The V gene is TRBV5-6, the J gene TRBJ2-1; TRBD2 agrees at 9 bases. CDR1 and CDR2 from the germline V gene are SGHDT and YYEEEE. The CDR3 consists of 12 residues. V trimming: 4 bases; J trimming: 7 bases; junction bases outside the gene matches: 0. CDR3 protein: CASSLAGNEQFF. The CDR3 DNA sequence: TGTGCCAGCAGCCTAGCGGGGAATGAGCAGTTCTTC.

This clone was counted once. The V and J genes are TRBV19 and TRBJ1-1, with D maybe TRBD1 (5 bases). The ends were cut back, 1 base at V and 10 bases at J, with 16 bases in the middle. The CDR3 contains 14 residues. The germline V gene encodes CDR1 LNHDA and CDR2 SQIVND (reference sequence). The CDR3 DNA follows: TGTGCCAGTAGTATAGTTGGCGGGGTAGGGGTAGCTTTCTTT. Amino acid sequence: CASSIVGGVGVAFF. Looking up the rest from reference TRBV19 and TRBJ1-1 gives the full variable domain: DGGITQSPKYLFRKEGQNVTLSCEQNLNHDAMYWYRQDPGQGLRLIYYSQIVNDFQKGDIAEGYSVSREKKESFPLTVTSAQKNPTAFYLCASSIVGGVGVAFFGQGTRLTVV.

The V call is TRBV18, the J call TRBJ2-6, with 7 bases fitting TRBD1. The J segment lost 0 bases and the V segment lost 0 bases, leaving 5 bases of the junction unmatched. The CDR3 contains 18 residues. Germline V gene data show CDR1 as KGHSH and CDR2 as LQKENI. The CDR3 is CASSPPGQKSSGANVLTF. The CDR3 region has the DNA TGTGCCAGCTCACCACCGGGACAGAAAAGCTCTGGGGCCAACGTCCTGACTTTC.

The chain uses TRBV6-5 and TRBJ2-2; D is possibly TRBD2 (5 bases). Germline values: CDR1 MNHEY, CDR2 SVGAGI. The CDR3 extends over 15 amino acids. Trimming removed 6 bases from V and 0 bases from J, with 11 bases in between. CDR3 bases: TGTGCCAGCAGCTTTACTAGGGCGAACACCGGGGAGCTGTTTTTT. Its protein is CASSFTRANTGELFF.

V gene TRBV27 combines with J gene TRBJ1-4; no firm D call. The germline gives CDR1 MNHEY, CDR2 SMNVEV (reference sequence). The CDR3 contains 14 residues. V was clipped by 4 bases and J by 10 bases, with 16 bases between them. CDR3 residues: CASSSPSPVAKLFF. CDR3 in DNA: TGTGCCAGCAGTTCGCCCTCTCCGGTAGCAAAACTGTTTTTT.

V and J are TRBV5-6 and TRBJ2-3; no clear D. Germline CDR1 is SGHDT and CDR2 is YYEEEE. Trimming removed 2 bases from V and 0 bases from J, with 4 bases in between. The CDR3 totals 13 residues. This CDR3 reads CASSFYSTDTQYF. DNA of the CDR3: TGTGCCAGCAGCTTCTACAGCACAGATACGCAGTATTTT.

Of note for this clone: An end of the junction does not agree with germline; a read error may underlie this. This rearrangement joins TRBV6-4 to TRBJ1-2; a weak D match, TRBD1 (5 bases). Germline V lookup: CDR1 MRHNA, CDR2 SNTAGT. CDR3 length equals 11 residues. The CDR3 DNA reads TGTGCCAGCAGTGACTCAAGAGACAGTCACTTC. It codes for CASSDSRDSHF.

The chain carries TRBV7-9 and TRBJ2-5; 11 bases align to TRBD2. Losses at the gene ends were 4 bases for V and 5 bases for J; bases not matched to a gene: 6. The CDR3 has 15 residues. Germline V gives CDR1 SEHNR, CDR2 FQNEAQ (reference sequence). CDR3 in amino acids: CASSYPSGRSETQYF. DNA for the CDR3: TGTGCCAGCAGCTACCCTAGCGGGAGGTCGGAGACCCAGTACTTC.

This rearrangement joins TRBV28 to TRBJ1-2; D ambiguous. Trimming left V 0 bases short and J 12 bases short, with 8 bases between. CDR3 length equals 11 residues. The germline V gene has CDR1 MDHEN and CDR2 SYDVKM. The DNA for the CDR3 is TGTGCCAGCAGTTTATGGGACTCGCACACCTTC. Translation: CASSLWDSHTF.

The DNA for the CDR3 is TGTGCCAGCAGTAGCTACAGTTCCAAAAGCACAGATACGCAGTATTTT. Its translation is CASSSYSSKSTDTQYF. The chain links TRBV25-1 to TRBJ2-3; no firm D call. Trimming shortened V by 5 bases and J by 0 bases, and 15 bases separated the two germline ends. Germline V CDR1 and CDR2: MGHDK, SYGVNS. This CDR3 comprises 16 residues.

This chain links TRBV7-8 with TRBJ1-1, with a tentative D call TRBD1 (5 bases). Germline CDR1 reads SGHVS; CDR2 reads FQNEAQ. The length of the CDR3 is 15 residues. The V end was cut by 0 bases, the J end by 1 base, with 9 bases between. The CDR3 spells CASSLARQGNTEAFF. CDR3 sequence (DNA): TGTGCCAGCAGCTTAGCTCGGCAGGGGAACACTGAAGCTTTCTTT. Looking up the rest from reference TRBV7-8 and TRBJ1-1 gives the full variable domain: GAGVSQSPRYKVAKRGQDVALRCDPISGHVSLFWYQQALGQGPEFLTYFQNEAQLDKSGLPSDRFFAERPEGSVSTLKIQRTQQEDSAVYLCASSLARQGNTEAFFGQGTRLTVV.

The V call is TRBV7-9, the J call TRBJ1-1, with a weak D call TRBD1 (5 bases). Trimming took off 2 bases at V and 1 base at J, with 11 bases between the two ends. The germline V gene encodes CDR1 SEHNR and CDR2 FQNEAQ (reference sequence). This CDR3 contains 15 residues. The CDR3 DNA reads TGTGCCAGCAGCTTACAGGGTCAGGAGAACACTGAAGCTTTCTTT. Translating it yields CASSLQGQENTEAFF.

This sequence joins TRBV30 and TRBJ1-6, with D unresolved. V lost 3 bases, J lost 15 bases, and 15 bases lay in between. Germline V lookup: CDR1 GTSNPN, CDR2 SVGIG (reference sequence). This CDR3 is built from 12 residues. The CDR3 here is CAWRGGGRILHF. In DNA form, the CDR3 reads TGTGCCTGGAGAGGAGGAGGGAGGATCCTCCACTTT.

This chain uses TRBV5-5 with TRBJ1-1; 8 bases are a match to TRBD1. V gave up 0 bases and J gave up 0 bases; unmatched junction bases: 10. Germline values: CDR1 SGHKS, CDR2 YYEKEE (reference sequence). The CDR3 is 18 residues long. In DNA form, the CDR3 reads TGTGCCAGCAGCTTGGCCATCCTACAGGGGGTGTTGAACACTGAAGCTTTCTTT. This gives the protein CASSLAILQGVLNTEAFF.

The V gene is TRBV9, the J gene TRBJ2-5, with 8 bases fitting TRBD2. V trimming: 0 bases; J trimming: 1 base; junction bases outside the gene matches: 5. Germline V gene sequence: CDR1 SGDLS, CDR2 YYNGEE. This CDR3 has 16 amino acids. This CDR3 is CASSVGPGGTQETQYF. The DNA of the CDR3 is TGTGCCAGCAGCGTAGGTCCGGGAGGGACCCAAGAGACCCAGTACTTC.

The chain employs TRBV24-1 and TRBJ2-3; TRBD1 might be the D (5 bases). The V end was cut by 5 bases, the J end by 7 bases, with 15 bases between. Looked up from germline, CDR1 is KGHDR and CDR2 is SFDVKD. The CDR3 runs to 14 residues. The CDR3 DNA reads as TGTGCCACCAGTGTCCCAGGGTTCTCAAATACGCAGTATTTT. Its translation: CATSVPGFSNTQYF.